This T cell receptor beta chain stems from a study of cytomegalovirus exposure and HLA in healthy donors. V gave up 9 bases and J gave up 9 bases; unmatched junction bases: 9. This CDR3 is built from 12 residues. Germline values: CDR1 SGDLS, CDR2 YYNGEE. The PCR used 60 Vbeta and 13 Jbeta primers. Some clones are missing from TCRdb's copy, which holds only in-frame ones; the method was immunoSEQ multiplex PCR. Here the sample spans approximately 210,000 clones, more than 75% being singletons. This sequence was found in a young man in good health and CMV-seronegative. The V gene is TRBV9, the J gene TRBJ2-5; the match to TRBD1 covers 9 bases. The source material was PBMCs. The CDR3 coding sequence is TGTGCCACCTTCCGGGACAGGGATCCCCAGTACTTC. Translating gives CATFRDRDPQYF.